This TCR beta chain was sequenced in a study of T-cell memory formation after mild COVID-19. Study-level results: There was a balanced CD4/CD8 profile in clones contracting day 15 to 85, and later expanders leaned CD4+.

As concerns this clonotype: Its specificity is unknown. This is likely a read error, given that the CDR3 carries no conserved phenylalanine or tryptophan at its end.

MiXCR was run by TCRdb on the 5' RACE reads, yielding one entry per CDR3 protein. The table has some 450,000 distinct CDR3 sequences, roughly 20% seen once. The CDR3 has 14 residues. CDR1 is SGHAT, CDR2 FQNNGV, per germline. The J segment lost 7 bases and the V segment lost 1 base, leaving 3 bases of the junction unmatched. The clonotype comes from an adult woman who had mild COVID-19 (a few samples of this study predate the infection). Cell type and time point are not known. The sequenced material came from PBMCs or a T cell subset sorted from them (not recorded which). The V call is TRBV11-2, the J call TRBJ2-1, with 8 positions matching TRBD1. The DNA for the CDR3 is TGTGCCAGCAGCTTAGGACAGGGGATAAATGAGCAGTTCTTA. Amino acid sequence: CASSLGQGINEQFL.